The TCR beta chain under discussion was sequenced for a study of siplizumab effects on memory and regulatory T cells (dated 2019 in TCRdb). Looking at the study overall: The study examined how the anti-CD2 antibody siplizumab affects alloreactive T-cell subsets in allogeneic mixed lymphocyte reactions built from human PBMCs. Broad study findings and their caveats: Whether proliferating Tregs from siplizumab cultures actually had suppressive function was not functionally confirmed. A naive or memory phenotype could not be assigned to roughly 75-95% of proliferating CD4+ or CD8+ clones. Among mappable alloreactive CD4+ clones, an average Treg-derived fraction of approximately 73% was observed with siplizumab, compared with about 25% in control reactions. Unstimulated naive T cells appeared to be more diverse than memory T cells, and naive cells seemed to make a substantial contribution to the alloresponse. The cumulative frequency of alloreactive sequences traceable to unstimulated CD4+ memory T cells was significantly reduced by siplizumab. Because sequences at frequencies below about 10^-5 were poorly captured, only a minor fraction of alloreactive clones could be mapped back to unstimulated subsets.

CDR1 and CDR2 are drawn from the germline V gene: SGDLS, YYNGEE. Counted from cysteine to phenylalanine, this CDR3 has 15 amino acids. The retained sequence is limited to the CDR3, 45 bases, with the frame set at the first base. V is reduced by 0 bases and J by 0 bases, leaving a spacing of 7 bases between them. Sorted unstimulated T cells and proliferating T cells recovered from mixed lymphocyte reactions were subjected to TCRbeta CDR3 sequencing. Fresh whole blood from fewer than 11 HLA-typed healthy donors was used to isolate PBMCs. To map where alloreactive clones came from, unstimulated CD4+ non-regulatory T cells were FACS-sorted. As regards this clone: Its antigen has not been determined. No clone much larger than this one lies a single base away; base qualities are absent.

Library generation was performed with the immunoSEQ multiplex PCR assay. Each sample had 85,000 to 100,000 TCR templates assayed by the deep sequencing platform. Genomic DNA extracted from sorted T cells was used for TCRbeta CDR3 sequencing. Regarding the original processing steps: The R programming language was used for the clonal analysis of the TCRbeta CDR3 data. Alloreactive CD4+ and CD8+ clones were identified by comparing unstimulated samples to CFSE-low samples taken after the reaction. By matching sequences to the repertoires of sorted unstimulated Treg and non-Treg cells, each alloreactive CD4+ clone was assigned a regulatory or non-regulatory origin. In TCRdb, the immuneACCESS table is reduced to in-frame sequences with V and J assigned. These tables do not hold every clone; where another copy was compared, an unresolved V gene accounts for under half, and the others remain unexplained. From that table come the V and J calls and clone size; the DNA was used to work out D and trimming. Counted in this sample were some 120,000 clones; roughly 94% of them appeared once. The top ten hold around 1.5% of the sample.

The TCR was taken from a human donor in good health. Sequencing used non-Treg CD4+ T cells sorted from blood. What the cell subset or site label conveys for this sample: FACS-sorted unstimulated CD4+ non-regulatory T cells. The chain links TRBV9 with TRBJ1-5, with no reliable assignment of the D segment. The CDR3 region: CASSVGVNSNQPQHF. In nucleotide form, the sequence is TGTGCCAGCAGCGTAGGCGTTAATAGCAATCAGCCCCAGCATTTT.